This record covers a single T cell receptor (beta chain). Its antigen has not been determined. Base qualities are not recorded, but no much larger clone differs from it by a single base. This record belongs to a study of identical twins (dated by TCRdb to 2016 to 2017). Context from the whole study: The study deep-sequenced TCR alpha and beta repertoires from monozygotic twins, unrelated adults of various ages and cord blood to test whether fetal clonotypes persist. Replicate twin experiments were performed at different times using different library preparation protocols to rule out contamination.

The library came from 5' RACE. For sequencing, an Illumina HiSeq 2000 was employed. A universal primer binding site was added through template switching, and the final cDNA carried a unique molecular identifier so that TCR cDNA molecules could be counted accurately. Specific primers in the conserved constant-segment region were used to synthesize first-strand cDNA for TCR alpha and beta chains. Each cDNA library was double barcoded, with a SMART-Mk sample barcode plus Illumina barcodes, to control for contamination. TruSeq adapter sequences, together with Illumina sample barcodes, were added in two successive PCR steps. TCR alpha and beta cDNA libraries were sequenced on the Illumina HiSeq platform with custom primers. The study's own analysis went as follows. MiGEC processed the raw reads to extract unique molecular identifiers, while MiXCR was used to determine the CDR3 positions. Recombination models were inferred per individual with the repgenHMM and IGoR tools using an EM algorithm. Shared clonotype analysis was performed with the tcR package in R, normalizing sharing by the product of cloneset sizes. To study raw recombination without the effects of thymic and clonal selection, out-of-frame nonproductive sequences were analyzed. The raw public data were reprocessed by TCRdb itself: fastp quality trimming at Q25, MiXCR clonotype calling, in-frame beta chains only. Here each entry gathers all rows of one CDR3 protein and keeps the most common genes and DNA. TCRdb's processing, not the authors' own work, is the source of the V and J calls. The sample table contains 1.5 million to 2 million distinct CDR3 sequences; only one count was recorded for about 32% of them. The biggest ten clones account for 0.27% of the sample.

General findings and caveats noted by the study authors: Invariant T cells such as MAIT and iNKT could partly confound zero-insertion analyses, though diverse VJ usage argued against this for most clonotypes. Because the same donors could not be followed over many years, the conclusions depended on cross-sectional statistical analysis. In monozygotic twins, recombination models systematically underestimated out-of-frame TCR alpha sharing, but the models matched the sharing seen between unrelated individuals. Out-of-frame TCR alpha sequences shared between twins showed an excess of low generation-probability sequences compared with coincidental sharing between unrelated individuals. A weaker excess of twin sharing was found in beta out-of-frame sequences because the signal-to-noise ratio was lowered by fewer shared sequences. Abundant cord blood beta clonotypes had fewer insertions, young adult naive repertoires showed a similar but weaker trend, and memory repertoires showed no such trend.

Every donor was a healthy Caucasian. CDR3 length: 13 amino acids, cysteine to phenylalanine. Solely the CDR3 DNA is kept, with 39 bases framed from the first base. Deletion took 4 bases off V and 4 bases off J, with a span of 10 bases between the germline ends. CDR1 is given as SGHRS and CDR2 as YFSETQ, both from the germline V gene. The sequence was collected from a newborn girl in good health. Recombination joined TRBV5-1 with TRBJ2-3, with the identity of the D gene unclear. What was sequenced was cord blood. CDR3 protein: CASSLIPPDTQYF. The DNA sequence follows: TGCGCCAGCAGCCTGATTCCCCCAGATACGCAGTATTTT.